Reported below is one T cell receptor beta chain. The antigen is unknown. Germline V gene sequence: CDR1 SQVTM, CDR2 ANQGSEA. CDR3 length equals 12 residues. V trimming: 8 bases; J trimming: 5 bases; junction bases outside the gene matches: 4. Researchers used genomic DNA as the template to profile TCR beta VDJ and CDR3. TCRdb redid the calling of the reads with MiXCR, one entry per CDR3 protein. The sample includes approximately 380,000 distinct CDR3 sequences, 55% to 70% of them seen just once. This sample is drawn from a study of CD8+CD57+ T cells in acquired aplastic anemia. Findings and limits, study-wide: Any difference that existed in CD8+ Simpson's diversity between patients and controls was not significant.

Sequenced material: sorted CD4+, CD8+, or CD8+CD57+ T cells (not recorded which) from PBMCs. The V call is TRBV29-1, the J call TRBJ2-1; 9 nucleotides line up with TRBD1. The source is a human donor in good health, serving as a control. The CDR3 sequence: CSTRTGDNEQFF. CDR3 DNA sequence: TGCAGCACACGGACAGGGGACAATGAGCAGTTCTTC.